This TCR beta chain originates from a study of Graves' ophthalmopathy and Graves' hyperthyroidism. Study-level results: Most thyroid-expanded clonotypes exceeding 0.001 frequency were also found in blood.

RNA transcripts served as template for amplifying TCR beta CDR3 sequences. HTBI primers primed a first-round RT-PCR, and a second-round multiplex PCR followed. TCRdb analysed the multiplex PCR reads with MiXCR anew, one entry per CDR3 protein. The sample has hundreds of thousands of distinct CDR3 sequences; just over 40% are singletons. CDR1 is SGHKS and CDR2 is YYEKEE in the germline V gene (reference sequence). V lost 4 bases and J lost 2; bases outside the gene matches: 10. CDR3 length equals 16 residues. Having ophthalmopathy, the donors showed moderate-to-severe activity, CAS ≥3 and NOSPECS ≥4, with disease lasting under 3 months. The study excluded patients with other autoimmune diseases, uncontrolled infections, pregnancy or lactation. Orbital computed tomography, thyroid ultrasound, TRAb, serum thyroxine and clinical symptoms formed the basis of diagnosis. There are many counts of this clonotype. Its specificity is unknown.

The source is an adult man with Graves' ophthalmopathy. The chain combines TRBV5-5 with TRBJ2-7; 9 bases are shared with TRBD2. Sequencing input: peripheral blood. CDR3 sequence: CASSARGGEWTYEQYF. Written as DNA, the CDR3 is TGTGCCAGCAGCGCCCGCGGGGGGGAGTGGACCTACGAGCAGTACTTC.